The rows below give T cell receptor beta chains drawn from one sample of a study of identical twins. TCRdb independently ran MiXCR on the 5' RACE reads; one entry per CDR3 protein. Seen here are approximately 140,000 distinct CDR3 sequences, around 3.5% observed once, and the top ten hold approximately 7.7%. The sequencing input was memory T cells sorted from blood. The source of these receptors is a man between 18 and 35 years old in good health. The CDR3 runs from the conserved cysteine through the conserved F or W. Fields, in order: V gene, J gene, D gene, CDR3 length, clone size, CDR3 protein, CDR3 DNA. The D gene is left open where the match is weak. Only part of the rows carry a size: once, few, many, or a class if the clone is expanded.

>TRBV2|TRBJ2-7|NA|16|many
CASSPPGTSISYEQYF
TGTGCCAGCAGCCCCCCCGGGACTTCCATCTCCTACGAGCAGTACTTC
>TRBV10-3|TRBJ1-5|NA|12|many
CAIQEGTQPQHF
TGTGCCATCCAGGAGGGTACCCAGCCCCAGCATTTT
>TRBV5-1|TRBJ2-1|NA|12|many
CASSSGLGEQFF
TGCGCCAGCAGCTCGGGACTGGGTGAGCAGTTCTTC
>TRBV12-3/TRBV12-4|TRBJ2-1|NA|14|many
CASSLRRYRNEQFF
TGTGCCAGCAGTTTGCGCAGGTACCGCAATGAGCAGTTCTTC
>TRBV6-5|TRBJ1-2|NA|13|few
CASSYSSRDGYTF
TGTGCCAGCAGTTACTCATCAAGAGATGGCTACACCTTC
>TRBV15|TRBJ2-6|TRBD2|18|many
CATSRVAGGRRGANVLTF
TGTGCCACCAGCAGAGTAGCGGGGGGCCGGCGTGGGGCCAACGTCCTGACTTTC
>TRBV15|TRBJ2-7|NA|14|many
CATRSWDGTLEQYF
TGTGCCACCAGGTCCTGGGACGGAACGCTCGAGCAGTACTTC
>TRBV20-1|TRBJ2-4|NA|15|many
CSARVGGLAKNIQYF
TGCAGTGCCCGGGTGGGGGGACTAGCCAAAAACATTCAGTACTTC
>TRBV9|TRBJ2-7|NA|14|many
CASTPGLVSYEQYF
TGTGCCAGCACCCCGGGACTCGTTTCCTACGAGCAGTACTTC
>TRBV7-9|TRBJ2-7|NA|16|many
CASSPQLVTIPYEQYF
TGTGCCAGCAGCCCCCAACTAGTTACTATACCCTACGAGCAGTACTTC
>TRBV7-2|TRBJ1-5|NA|14|NA
CASSVVGVRQPQHF
TGTGCCAGCAGCGTAGTGGGGGTACGTCAGCCCCAGCATTTT
>TRBV3-1|TRBJ2-3|NA|15|many
CASSQDRTGTDTQYF
TGTGCCAGCAGCCAAGATCGAACGGGCACAGATACGCAGTATTTT
>TRBV4-1|TRBJ2-3|TRBD2|17|many
CASSRALTSGNTDTQYF
TGCGCCAGCAGCCGCGCGCTTACTAGCGGAAACACAGATACGCAGTATTTT
>TRBV20-1|TRBJ2-1|NA|15|many
CSAISTGRRKNEQFF
TGCAGTGCTATCTCTACAGGGAGAAGGAAAAATGAGCAGTTCTTC
>TRBV7-9|TRBJ2-3|NA|17|many
CASSLFLAARSADTQYF
TGTGCCAGCAGCTTATTCCTCGCTGCCCGGAGCGCAGATACGCAGTATTTT
>TRBV4-1|TRBJ2-5|NA|15|few
CASSQEGGIRETQYF
TGCGCCAGCAGCCAAGAAGGAGGGATTAGAGAGACCCAGTACTTC
>TRBV7-3|TRBJ2-2|TRBD2|14|few
CASRGSGRDGELFF
TGTGCCAGCAGGGGTAGCGGGAGAGACGGGGAGCTGTTTTTT
>TRBV11-3|TRBJ2-2|TRBD2|18|many
CASSALPGLAGNTGELFF
TGTGCCAGCAGCGCCCTCCCGGGACTAGCGGGGAACACCGGGGAGCTGTTTTTT
>TRBV30|TRBJ2-3|TRBD1|16|few
CAWNRGHLTSTDTQYF
TGTGCCTGGAACAGGGGACACCTCACCAGCACAGATACGCAGTATTTT
>TRBV7-2|TRBJ2-7|TRBD2|17|many
CASSLVSTSGMSYEQYF
TGTGCCAGCAGCTTAGTGTCGACTAGCGGGATGAGTTACGAGCAGTACTTC
>TRBV24-1|TRBJ2-7|NA|12|many
CATSVGSNEQYF
TGTGCCACCAGTGTGGGGTCTAACGAGCAGTACTTC
>TRBV12-3/TRBV12-4|TRBJ2-1|TRBD2|16|many
CASSLAGLVGIEEQFF
TGTGCCAGCAGTTTAGCGGGACTAGTGGGGATCGAGGAGCAGTTCTTC
>TRBV7-9|TRBJ1-4|NA|14|many
CASSPVTNNEKLFF
TGTGCCAGCAGCCCGGTGACCAATAATGAAAAACTGTTTTTT
>TRBV29-1|TRBJ2-5|TRBD2|13|many
CSAGWGGRETQYF
TGCAGCGCCGGGTGGGGAGGGAGGGAGACCCAGTACTTC
>TRBV7-6|TRBJ2-3|NA|16|many
CASSLPSRRSTDTQYF
TGTGCCAGCAGCTTACCCTCGAGGAGGAGCACAGATACGCAGTATTTT
>TRBV6-2/TRBV6-3|TRBJ2-7|NA|15|NA
CASSYYGFPNYEQYF
TGTGCCAGCAGTTACTATGGCTTCCCTAACTACGAGCAGTACTTC
>TRBV30|TRBJ1-2|NA|14|many
CAWVGSGWNYGYTF
TGTGCCTGGGTGGGGAGCGGGTGGAACTATGGCTACACCTTC
>TRBV4-3|TRBJ2-3|NA|17|many
CASSQTAGLSPTDTQYF
TGCGCCAGCAGCCAAACAGCGGGCCTAAGCCCGACAGATACGCAGTATTTT
>TRBV7-3|TRBJ2-2|TRBD1|14|NA
CASRQTGEIGELFF
TGTGCCAGCAGGCAGACAGGGGAAATCGGGGAGCTGTTTTTT
>TRBV5-1|TRBJ2-5|NA|11|NA
CASGLGETQYF
TGCGCCAGCGGGCTAGGGGAGACCCAGTACTTC
>TRBV7-2|TRBJ1-3|NA|15|many
CASSLGGARRNTIYF
TGTGCCAGCAGCTTAGGGGGGGCGCGTAGAAACACCATATATTTT
>TRBV5-1|TRBJ2-1|TRBD1|14|many
CASSTGTGYNEQFF
TGCGCCAGCAGCACCGGGACAGGATACAATGAGCAGTTCTTC
>TRBV7-9|TRBJ2-4|NA|14|many
CASSLALSDTIQYF
TGTGCCAGCAGCTTAGCGCTCAGCGATACAATTCAGTACTTC
>TRBV12-3/TRBV12-4|TRBJ1-5|NA|14|many
CASSFLGGGQPQHF
TGTGCCAGCAGTTTCTTAGGGGGGGGTCAGCCCCAGCATTTT
>TRBV6-4|TRBJ2-3|TRBD2|14|many
CASSMSSGSDTQYF
TGTGCCAGCAGTATGTCTAGCGGGAGTGATACGCAGTATTTT
>TRBV7-9|TRBJ1-1|NA|14|NA
CASSLGVVNTEAFF
TGTGCCAGCAGCTTAGGCGTGGTGAACACTGAAGCTTTCTTT
>TRBV20-1|TRBJ2-3|TRBD1|13|many
CSAFDRVADTQYF
TGCAGTGCATTCGACAGGGTGGCAGATACGCAGTATTTT
>TRBV4-1|TRBJ1-1|NA|15|many
CASSPNPGVGTEAFF
TGCGCCAGCAGCCCTAATCCGGGGGTGGGCACTGAAGCTTTCTTT
>TRBV5-1|TRBJ2-1|NA|14|many
CASSYGTELSEQFF
TGCGCCAGCAGTTACGGGACGGAGCTTAGTGAGCAGTTCTTC
>TRBV9|TRBJ2-5|TRBD2|15|many
CASSVVGGGRETQYF
TGTGCCAGCAGCGTAGTCGGGGGGGGACGAGAGACCCAGTACTTC
>TRBV27|TRBJ2-3|TRBD1|14|many
CASSPRQGPNTQYF
TGTGCCAGCAGTCCCCGACAGGGCCCCAATACGCAGTATTTT
>TRBV7-2|TRBJ2-5|NA|11|many
CASTEGATQYF
TGTGCCAGCACGGAGGGCGCGACCCAGTACTTC
>TRBV29-1|TRBJ1-1|NA|13|many
CSVDVGLSPEAFF
TGCAGCGTTGATGTGGGGTTGAGCCCTGAAGCTTTCTTT
>TRBV18|TRBJ2-5|NA|15|NA
CASSPRTSSQETQYF
TGTGCCAGCTCACCACGGACCAGTTCCCAAGAGACCCAGTACTTC
>TRBV6-1|TRBJ2-5|TRBD2|13|many
CASSASGMETQYF
TGTGCCAGCAGTGCTAGCGGGATGGAGACCCAGTACTTC
>TRBV12-3/TRBV12-4|TRBJ1-6|NA|14|many
CASSRGPTGPPLHF
TGTGCCAGCAGCCGGGGCCCGACGGGGCCACCCCTCCACTTT
>TRBV20-1|TRBJ1-1|NA|13|many
CSARQVPNTEAFF
TGCAGTGCCCGACAGGTTCCTAACACTGAAGCTTTCTTT
>TRBV7-6|TRBJ2-2|NA|14|many
CASNEAGNTGELFF
TGTGCCAGCAACGAAGCGGGGAACACCGGGGAGCTGTTTTTT
>TRBV5-1|TRBJ1-2|NA|15|NA
CASSGGSPDLYGYTF
TGCGCCAGCAGCGGAGGCTCCCCAGATCTATATGGCTACACCTTC
>TRBV12-3/TRBV12-4|TRBJ2-4|TRBD1|18|many
CASSESGQGYLAKNIQYF
TGTGCCAGCAGTGAGTCGGGACAGGGCTATCTAGCCAAAAACATTCAGTACTTC